This T cell receptor beta chain was identified during a study of shared clonotypes between healthy human individuals. Study results and caveats: The low donor count limited represented genetic and exposure-history diversity.

Germline V gene lookup returns CDR1 MNHEY and CDR2 SVGAGI. Trimming took 2 bases from V and 5 from J, leaving 13 bases between them. CDR3 length: 14 residues. Replicate PCRs run on sorted subsets employed roughly 180 ng DNA, approximately 30,000 T cell genomes. Some clones are missing from TCRdb's copy, which holds only in-frame ones; the method was immunoSEQ multiplex PCR. The data hold roughly 1,800,000 clones, with about 94% observed a single time. Points on this clone: The antigen remains undetermined.

Naive CD8 cells were CD45RO-negative, positively selected for CCR7, excluding terminally differentiated effector memory CD45RA+ cells. This TCR came from a man in his late teens or twenties in good health. Sequences were obtained from naive CD8+ T cells sorted from blood. V is TRBV6-5 and J is TRBJ2-7, with D tentatively TRBD1 or TRBD2 (5 bases each). The CDR3 loop is CASSYGAGDDEQYF. The CDR3 DNA sequence: TGTGCCAGCAGTTACGGGGCGGGCGATGACGAGCAGTACTTC.